The 32 T cell receptor beta chains reported below all come from one sample, sequenced in a study of T cell responses to AZD1222 COVID-19 vaccine. The repertoire was sequenced with immunoSEQ multiplex PCR; TCRdb's copy has only in-frame clones and lacks some. The sample lists some 79,000 clones; over 60% were seen once. The input for sequencing was peripheral blood, taken 28 days after the second AZD1222 dose. The receptors come from an adult who received the AZD1222 COVID-19 vaccine.

The chain couples TRBV19 to TRBJ1-2; TRBD1 matches 7 bases. The V and J ends lost 0 bases and 8 bases, in that order; junction bases with no gene match: 6. From germline, CDR1 is LNHDA and CDR2 SQIVND (reference sequence). The CDR3 spans 14 residues. In DNA form, the CDR3 reads TGTGCCAGTAGTATAGATCACAGGGGACGCGGCTACACCTTC. It yields the protein CASSIDHRGRGYTF.

This sequence joins TRBV6-5 and TRBJ1-2, with a tentative D call TRBD1 (5 bases). CDR3 length equals 13 residues. Germline values: CDR1 MNHEY, CDR2 SVGAGI. Trimming left V 10 bases short and J 4 bases short, with 16 bases between. As DNA, the CDR3 is TGTGCCACGACCCGAGGCGGGGCCTATGGCTACACCTTC. Protein sequence: CATTRGGAYGYTF.

The chain combines TRBV18 with TRBJ1-1; TRBD1 matches 8 bases. Germline CDR1 reads KGHSH; CDR2 reads LQKENI. The V gene end was trimmed by 3 bases and the J gene end by 4 bases; junction bases not matched to a gene: 10. The CDR3 has 16 residues. Written as DNA, the CDR3 is TGTGCCAGCTCACCCGGACAGGGCTTAGGCGGCACTGAAGCTTTCTTT. It translates to CASSPGQGLGGTEAFF.

This clone was seen only a few times. This chain links TRBV28 with TRBJ1-5; D is unresolved. Trimming shortened V by 3 bases and J by 4 bases, and 4 bases separated the two germline ends. The germline CDR1 and CDR2 sequences are MDHEN and SYDVKM. The length of the CDR3 is 12 residues. CDR3 region: CASSLGNQPQHF. DNA for the CDR3: TGTGCCAGCAGTTTGGGGAATCAGCCCCAGCATTTT. Full variable domain (outside the CDR3, taken from reference TRBV28 and TRBJ1-5): DVKVTQSSRYLVKRTGEKVFLECVQDMDHENMFWYRQDPGLGLRLIYFSYDVKMKEKGDIPEGYSVSREKKERFSLILESASTNQTSMYLCASSLGNQPQHFGDGTRLSIL.

V is TRBV7-9 and J is TRBJ2-5; D not resolved. The germline CDR1 and CDR2 sequences are SEHNR and FQNEAQ (reference sequence). The length of the CDR3 is 12 residues. V was trimmed by 2 bases and J by 3 bases, leaving 4 bases between them. DNA of the CDR3: TGTGCCAGCAGCTTAAGGGAAGAGACCCAGTACTTC. It specifies CASSLREETQYF.

Turning to this clone: The sample contains more than one DNA sequence encoding this CDR3. The J gene is TRBJ1-5, the V gene TRBV28, with D uncertain. Germline values: CDR1 MDHEN, CDR2 SYDVKM. There are 14 residues in the CDR3. V was pared by 2 bases and J by 2 bases, with 7 bases between. This CDR3 reads CASSLVRGNQPQHF. The CDR3 DNA is TGTGCCAGCAGTTTAGTCCGGGGCAATCAGCCCCAGCATTTT.

This clone was observed a few times. This chain uses TRBV28 with TRBJ2-7; a weak D match, TRBD1 (7 bases). The length of the CDR3 is 15 residues. Trimming cost V 2 bases and J 2 bases, with 13 bases left between them. Germline V gene data show CDR1 as MDHEN and CDR2 as SYDVKM. The CDR3 protein is CASSLMAGGTYEQYF. The CDR3 DNA follows: TGTGCCAGCAGTTTAATGGCAGGGGGGACCTACGAGCAGTACTTC. Together with reference TRBV28 and TRBJ2-7, the CDR3 gives the full variable domain: DVKVTQSSRYLVKRTGEKVFLECVQDMDHENMFWYRQDPGLGLRLIYFSYDVKMKEKGDIPEGYSVSREKKERFSLILESASTNQTSMYLCASSLMAGGTYEQYFGPGTRLTVT.

This chain joins TRBV30 and TRBJ1-1, with D possibly TRBD1 on 6 matching bases. Trimming shortened V by 3 bases and J by 0 bases, and 14 bases separated the two germline ends. Germline V CDR1 and CDR2: GTSNPN, SVGIG (reference sequence). The CDR3 consists of 15 residues. Written as DNA, the CDR3 is TGTGCCTGGAGCCGGGACACTCTCATGAACACTGAAGCTTTCTTT. Translation: CAWSRDTLMNTEAFF. The entire variable domain, with the rest obtained from reference TRBV30 and TRBJ1-1, is as follows: SQTIHQWPATLVQPVGSPLSLECTVEGTSNPNLYWYRQAAGRGLQLLFYSVGIGQISSEVPQNLSASRPQDRQFILSSKKLLLSDSGFYLCAWSRDTLMNTEAFFGQGTRLTVV.

V gene TRBV28 combines with J gene TRBJ2-2; 11 bases agree with TRBD2. V shed 6 bases, J shed 6 bases, and the junction held 9 bases outside the gene matches. The CDR3 is 16 residues long. Germline assignment: CDR1 MDHEN and CDR2 SYDVKM. DNA for the CDR3: TGTGCCAGCAGCCTCGCACTAGCGGGAGACGCCGGGGAGCTGTTTTTT. Protein sequence: CASSLALAGDAGELFF. The full variable domain, in which reference TRBV28 and TRBJ2-2 provide the parts outside the CDR3, is DVKVTQSSRYLVKRTGEKVFLECVQDMDHENMFWYRQDPGLGLRLIYFSYDVKMKEKGDIPEGYSVSREKKERFSLILESASTNQTSMYLCASSLALAGDAGELFFGEGSRLTVL.

The chain is built from TRBV7-2 and TRBJ2-7; D not certain. The CDR3 has 14 amino acids. Looked up from germline, CDR1 is SGHTA and CDR2 is FQGNSA. The V end lost 5 bases, the J end lost 2 bases, and 13 bases lay between the germline ends. This CDR3 is CASSTWHGPYEQYF. The DNA for the CDR3 is TGTGCCAGCAGCACATGGCATGGACCCTACGAGCAGTACTTC.

This clone came up once. This chain links TRBV10-1 with TRBJ1-2, with a possible D match to TRBD1 (5 bases). Deletions cut 2 bases from V and 4 bases from J, with 26 bases between. This CDR3 has 19 residues. The germline V gene encodes CDR1 WNHNN and CDR2 SYGVQD (reference sequence). As DNA, the CDR3 is TGCGCCAGCAGTGAGGAGATTGGGATGGCAGGGCCTCAGGGCTATGGCTACACCTTC. Its translation is CASSEEIGMAGPQGYGYTF.

The chain links TRBV11-2 to TRBJ1-1, with D possibly being TRBD1 (5 bases). Germline V lookup: CDR1 SGHAT, CDR2 FQNNGV. This CDR3 spans 16 amino acids. V lost 3 bases and J lost 0, with 14 bases in between. The CDR3, as DNA: TGTGCCAGCAGCTTGAATGGGGCAGGTATGAACACTGAAGCTTTCTTT. It encodes CASSLNGAGMNTEAFF.

V usage is TRBV7-9 and J usage is TRBJ1-5; unclear D gene. Germline CDR1 SEHNR, CDR2 FQNEAQ (reference sequence). Trimming removed 3 bases at V and 10 bases at J, with 10 bases between. The CDR3 is 12 residues long. The CDR3 here is CASSFVEGPQHF. The DNA for the CDR3 is TGTGCCAGCAGCTTTGTGGAAGGCCCCCAGCATTTT.

The count of this clone is one. CDR3 DNA sequence: TGTGCCAGCAGCTTTCCAGGGGGCCGTCCTGAGCAGTACTTC. Amino acids: CASSFPGGRPEQYF. V is TRBV5-5 and J is TRBJ2-7; TRBD1 matches 8 bases. The CDR3 is 14 amino acids. After removal of 2 bases from V and 7 bases from J, the junction contained 8 bases not matched to a gene. CDR1 is SGHKS and CDR2 is YYEKEE in the germline V gene (reference sequence).

This sequence joins TRBV5-1 and TRBJ1-1, with D tentatively TRBD1 (6 bases). The CDR3 spans 13 residues. Germline values: CDR1 SGHRS, CDR2 YFSETQ. Trimming pared 0 bases from V and 5 bases from J, leaving 8 bases between. The CDR3 nucleotides are TGCGCCAGCAGCTTGGACGGACAGACTGAAGCTTTCTTT. Residues: CASSLDGQTEAFF.

V is TRBV3-1 (or the pseudogene TRBV3-2) and J is TRBJ1-6; tentatively, D is TRBD1 (5 bases). V was trimmed by 6 bases and J by 5 bases, leaving 14 bases between them. CDR3 length equals 15 residues. Germline CDR1 reads LGHDT; CDR2 reads YNNKEL (reference sequence). CDR3 loop: CASRQAGPNNSPLHF. CDR3 DNA sequence: TGTGCCAGCAGGCAGGCGGGACCTAATAATTCACCCCTCCACTTT.

The J gene is TRBJ1-6, the V gene TRBV2, with 7 bases fitting TRBD1. Trimming took 6 bases from V and 7 from J; bases not matched to a gene: 9. The germline V gene encodes CDR1 SNHLY and CDR2 FYNNEI. The CDR3 contains 15 residues. The DNA for the CDR3 is TGTGCCAGCAGCCAGAACCGGGACAGAAATTCACCCCTCCACTTT. It translates to CASSQNRDRNSPLHF.

This clone showed up just once. The chain carries TRBV5-4 and TRBJ2-2, with no clear D. Per the germline V gene, CDR1 is SGHNT and CDR2 is YYREEE (reference sequence). This CDR3 contains 12 residues. Trimming took off 4 bases at V and 8 bases at J, with 9 bases between the two ends. The CDR3 DNA is TGTGCCAGCAGCCCCACAGCGGGGGAGCTGTTTTTT. The encoded protein is CASSPTAGELFF.

This rearrangement joins TRBV7-9 to TRBJ1-1; no reliable D call. Trimming took off 3 bases at V and 4 bases at J, with 9 bases between the two ends. Germline assignment: CDR1 SEHNR and CDR2 FQNEAQ (reference sequence). The CDR3 has 13 residues. CDR3 in DNA: TGTGCCAGCAGCTTTGGCCCCCTCACTGAAGCTTTCTTT. Protein product: CASSFGPLTEAFF.

This clone was counted only a few times. The V gene is TRBV7-8, the J gene TRBJ2-7, with D uncertain. The germline gives CDR1 SGHVS, CDR2 FQNEAQ. Trimming removed 0 bases at V and 0 bases at J, with 15 bases between. The CDR3 has 17 amino acids. In DNA form, the CDR3 reads TGTGCCAGCAGCTTAGCGTGGGCCCCTGGAAGCTCCTACGAGCAGTACTTC. It yields the protein CASSLAWAPGSSYEQYF.

The chain is built from TRBV7-2 and TRBJ2-3, with 7 bases matching TRBD2. This CDR3 is 16 amino acids long. CDR1 and CDR2 from the germline V gene are SGHTA and FQGNSA. The V gene end was trimmed by 5 bases and the J gene end by 2 bases; junction bases not matched to a gene: 10. CDR3 sequence (DNA): TGTGCCAGCAGCCCCGGGACTACTCAACCCACAGATACGCAGTATTTT. It is translated as CASSPGTTQPTDTQYF.

The chain is built from TRBV30 and TRBJ1-3; D is unclear. Per the germline V gene, CDR1 is GTSNPN and CDR2 is SVGIG (reference sequence). V shed 8 bases and J shed 8 bases, with 10 bases lying between them. This CDR3 region has 10 residues. This CDR3 reads CAGLFDTIYF. CDR3 sequence (DNA): TGTGCCGGCCTATTTGACACCATATATTTT.

This chain links TRBV5-6 with TRBJ2-3; 10 positions agree with TRBD2. The germline V gene has CDR1 SGHDT and CDR2 YYEEEE. J gave up 1 base and V 1 base, and 3 bases lay outside the gene matches. The CDR3 is 16 amino acids. In DNA, the CDR3 is TGTGCCAGCAGCTTGAGCGGGGGGGCACGCACAGATACGCAGTATTTT. Protein: CASSLSGGARTDTQYF.

This clone has only a few counts. The V gene is TRBV6-5, the J gene TRBJ2-7; maybe TRBD1 (6 bases). Deletions cut 6 bases from V and 6 bases from J, with 15 bases between. The CDR3 spans 13 residues. Germline loops: CDR1 MNHEY, CDR2 SVGAGI. The CDR3 spells CASSHLDSSEQYF. CDR3 coding DNA: TGTGCCAGCAGCCATTTGGACAGCTCCGAGCAGTACTTC.

The chain joins TRBV4-2 to TRBJ2-1; tentatively, D is TRBD2 (5 bases). The germline V gene has CDR1 LGHNA and CDR2 YNFKEQ. V lost 1 base and J lost 5, with 9 bases in between. CDR3 length: 14 residues. The CDR3 spells CASSQGTDDNEQFF. The CDR3 DNA reads as TGTGCCAGCAGCCAAGGGACTGATGACAATGAGCAGTTCTTC.

The rearrangement uses TRBV5-1 and TRBJ2-1, with a tentative D call TRBD2 (5 bases). The V end was cut by 5 bases, the J end by 9 bases, with 9 bases between. The CDR3 spans 11 residues. Germline V gene data show CDR1 as SGHRS and CDR2 as YFSETQ. The CDR3 nucleotides are TGCGCCAGCAGATTCGAGGGTGAGCAGTTCTTC. Its protein is CASRFEGEQFF.

The chain employs TRBV18 and TRBJ1-1, with 11 bases aligning to TRBD1. Germline CDR1 and CDR2: KGHSH and LQKENI. Trimming at V came to 3 bases and at J to 7 bases, leaving 4 bases not matched to a gene. The CDR3 length is 14 residues. The CDR3 DNA reads as TGTGCCAGCTCACCGGACAGGGGGCGGATTGAAGCTTTCTTT. Protein product: CASSPDRGRIEAFF.

The V gene is TRBV7-2, the J gene TRBJ2-7; possibly TRBD2 for D (5 bases). Germline loops: CDR1 SGHTA, CDR2 FQGNSA. Trimming left V 1 base short and J 0 bases short, with 7 bases between. This CDR3 is 14 amino acids long. The CDR3 DNA follows: TGTGCCAGCAGCTTAGACGGGGACTCCTACGAGCAGTACTTC. Translation gives CASSLDGDSYEQYF.

This chain uses TRBV30 with TRBJ1-5; D is perhaps TRBD1 (5 bases). With 3 bases removed from V and 4 bases from J, the gap between germline ends came to 19 bases. The CDR3 sequence is 16 residues long. Germline loops: CDR1 GTSNPN, CDR2 SVGIG (reference sequence). The CDR3 sequence: CAWSATAISLNQPQHF. As DNA, the CDR3 is TGTGCCTGGAGCGCGACAGCTATATCGTTGAATCAGCCCCAGCATTTT.

Here the CDR3 DNA reads TGCGCCAGCAGTGAGGACTCAGGCCCAGATACGCAGTATTTT. Translating gives CASSEDSGPDTQYF. The genes are TRBV5-1 and TRBJ2-3; D is perhaps TRBD2 (5 bases). The CDR3 extends over 14 amino acids. V gave up 5 bases and J gave up 4 bases, with 14 bases separating them. In germline, CDR1 is SGHRS, CDR2 YFSETQ.

V usage is TRBV28 and J usage is TRBJ2-7, with 7 positions matching TRBD1. This CDR3 contains 17 residues. Germline CDR1 is MDHEN and CDR2 is SYDVKM. The V gene end was trimmed by 5 bases and the J gene end by 2 bases; junction bases not matched to a gene: 15. The CDR3 is CASSEVPGQPAAYEQYF. In DNA, the CDR3 is TGTGCCAGCAGTGAAGTTCCGGGACAGCCGGCGGCCTACGAGCAGTACTTC.

V gene TRBV29-1 combines with J gene TRBJ1-1; a weak D match, TRBD1 (6 bases). Germline V gene lookup returns CDR1 SQVTM and CDR2 ANQGSEA. CDR3 length: 13 residues. Trimming pared 4 bases from V and 8 bases from J, leaving 17 bases between. This CDR3 reads CSVVPGTGSEAFF. The CDR3 coding sequence is TGCAGCGTTGTGCCGGGAACAGGGTCGGAAGCTTTCTTT.